This record covers a single T cell receptor beta chain. This sample is part of a study of blood T cell repertoires in COVID-19. About the study: Specimens from acute and convalescent COVID-19 originated in the United States, Italy and Spain.

In the authors' methods: Researchers report that nucleated cell counts were estimated from reference gene primer amplification. TCRdb's table, derived via immunoSEQ multiplex PCR, lists solely in-frame clones and lacks some. V and J calls and clone size are as listed in that table; D and trimming were resolved from the DNA. The sample consists of 30,000 to 40,000 clones, just under 85% of them appearing once. This TCR derives from a man in his fifties with active COVID-19. Specimen: peripheral blood.

The CDR3 bases are TGTGCCAGCTCACTCCTCGGGGTGAACACTGAAGCTTTCTTT. It translates to CASSLLGVNTEAFF. The V and J genes are TRBV18 and TRBJ1-1; D is uncertain. Per the germline V gene, CDR1 is KGHSH and CDR2 is LQKENI. The V end lost 4 bases, the J end lost 0 bases, and 9 bases lay between the germline ends. CDR3 length: 14 amino acids.